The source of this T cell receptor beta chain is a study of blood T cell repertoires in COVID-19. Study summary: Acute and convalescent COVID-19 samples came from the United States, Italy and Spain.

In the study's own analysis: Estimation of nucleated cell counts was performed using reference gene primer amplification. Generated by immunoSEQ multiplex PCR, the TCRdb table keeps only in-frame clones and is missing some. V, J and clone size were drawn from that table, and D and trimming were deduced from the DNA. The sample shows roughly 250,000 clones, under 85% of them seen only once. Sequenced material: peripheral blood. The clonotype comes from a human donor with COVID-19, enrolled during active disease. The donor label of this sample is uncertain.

The CDR3 reads CASSAGTGGDYGYTF. The CDR3 DNA reads TGTGCCAGCAGCGCCGGGACAGGGGGCGACTATGGCTACACCTTC. V is TRBV2 and J is TRBJ1-2; 12 bases map to TRBD1. V lost 6 bases and J lost 3; bases outside the gene matches: 5. The CDR3 length is 15 residues. Germline V gene sequence: CDR1 SNHLY, CDR2 FYNNEI.